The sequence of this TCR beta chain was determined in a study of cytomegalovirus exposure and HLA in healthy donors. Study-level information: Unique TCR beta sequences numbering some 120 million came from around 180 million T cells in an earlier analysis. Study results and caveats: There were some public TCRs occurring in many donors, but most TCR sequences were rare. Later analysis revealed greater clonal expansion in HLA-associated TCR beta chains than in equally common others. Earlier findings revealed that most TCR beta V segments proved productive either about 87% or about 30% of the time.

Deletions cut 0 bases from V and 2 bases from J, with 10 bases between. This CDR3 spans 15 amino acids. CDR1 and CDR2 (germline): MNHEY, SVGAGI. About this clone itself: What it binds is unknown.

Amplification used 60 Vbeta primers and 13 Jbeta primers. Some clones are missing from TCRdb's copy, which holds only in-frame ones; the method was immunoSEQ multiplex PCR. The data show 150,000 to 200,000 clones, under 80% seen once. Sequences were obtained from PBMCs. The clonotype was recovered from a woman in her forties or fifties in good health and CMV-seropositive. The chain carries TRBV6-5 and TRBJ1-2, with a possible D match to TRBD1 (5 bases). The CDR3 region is CASSYSLAGNYGYTF. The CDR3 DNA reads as TGTGCCAGCAGTTACTCCCTGGCAGGGAACTATGGCTACACCTTC.